Following are 30 T cell receptor beta chains from one sample sequenced in a study of cytomegalovirus exposure and HLA in healthy donors. TCRdb's copy holds only in-frame clones and misses some; the assay was immunoSEQ multiplex PCR. Of 150,000 or so clones detected, roughly nine tenths appear once; the ten largest clones hold roughly 9.3%. The sample consisted of PBMCs. These receptors came from a woman aged 18 to 35 in good health and CMV-seropositive.

CDR3 sequence reads: CASSLSPGGRDSPLHF. CDR3 DNA: TGTGCCAGCAGTTTATCACCAGGGGGCCGTGATTCACCCCTCCACTTT. V gene TRBV27 combines with J gene TRBJ1-6; TRBD1 aligns across 8 bases. The CDR3 runs 16 residues. V was clipped by 0 bases and J by 8 bases; unmatched bases: 6. In germline, CDR1 is MNHEY, CDR2 SMNVEV (reference sequence).

The chain joins TRBV13 to TRBJ2-7; 7 bases agree with TRBD1. CDR3 length equals 15 residues. Germline CDR1 and CDR2: PRHDT and FYEKMQ (reference sequence). V shed 6 bases, J shed 3 bases, and the junction held 11 bases outside the gene matches. CDR3 residues: CASRQQGRKGYEQYF. For the CDR3, the DNA is TGTGCCAGCAGGCAACAGGGGAGAAAAGGCTACGAGCAGTACTTC. The complete variable domain, with remaining parts taken from reference TRBV13 and TRBJ2-7, reads AAGVIQSPRHLIKEKRETATLKCYPIPRHDTVYWYQQGPGQDPQFLISFYEKMQSDKGSIPDRFSAQQFSDYHSELNMSSLELGDSALYFCASRQQGRKGYEQYFGPGTRLTVT.

V gene TRBV4-1 combines with J gene TRBJ1-3, with 8 positions matching TRBD1. The trim removed 8 bases at V and 3 bases at J, leaving 6 bases unmatched. The CDR3 contains 14 residues. The germline gives CDR1 MGHRA, CDR2 YSYEKL. CDR3 bases: TGCGCCAGCTCAGGGGGCAGGGGTGGAAACACCATATATTTT. Protein: CASSGGRGGNTIYF.

This clone has a single count. The V gene is TRBV5-1, the J gene TRBJ2-3; tentatively, D is TRBD2 (6 bases). Germline V gene sequence: CDR1 SGHRS, CDR2 YFSETQ. Between the trimmed V and J ends, which lost 1 base and 2 bases, there was a span of 11 bases. There are 15 residues in the CDR3. The CDR3 spells CASSLWGDSTDTQYF. As DNA, the CDR3 is TGCGCCAGCAGCTTGTGGGGGGATTCCACAGATACGCAGTATTTT.

In this sample, this clone turned up once. CDR3 DNA: TGTGCCAGCACCGAGGACAGGTTCTATGGCTACACCTTC. Translating it yields CASTEDRFYGYTF. The chain has TRBV6-1 and TRBJ1-2; 7 positions match TRBD1. V dropped 7 bases and J dropped 4; count of bases not matched to a gene: 6. The V gene's germline CDR1 is MNHNS and CDR2 SASEGT. This CDR3 has 13 amino acids.

The DNA for the CDR3 is TGTGCCAGCAGCGCGGACAGTCACCTAACTGAAGCTTTCTTT. This translates into CASSADSHLTEAFF. This chain links TRBV9 with TRBJ1-1; a weak D match, TRBD1 (6 bases). This CDR3 spans 14 amino acids. The V end lost 3 bases, the J end lost 5 bases, and 14 bases lay between the germline ends. Germline CDR1 SGDLS, CDR2 YYNGEE.

The CDR3 region has the DNA TGTGCCAGCAGTTATCTGACAGGGGAAGCTTTCTTT. This gives the protein CASSYLTGEAFF. The rearrangement joins TRBV6-5 to TRBJ1-1, with 7 bases that match TRBD1. CDR1 and CDR2 from the germline V gene are MNHEY and SVGAGI. After removal of 3 bases from V and 8 bases from J, the junction contained 3 bases not matched to a gene. The CDR3 is 12 residues long.

This clone was seen more than once but under ten times. The chain carries TRBV5-1 and TRBJ1-2; TRBD1 matches at 8 bases. In germline, CDR1 is SGHRS, CDR2 YFSETQ. V lost 4 bases, J lost 6 bases, and 8 bases stayed unmatched. The CDR3 contains 14 residues. This chain's CDR3 is CASSNGQGVDGYTF. DNA for the CDR3: TGCGCCAGCAGCAACGGACAGGGCGTGGATGGCTACACCTTC.

Only one count was recorded for this clone. The gene calls are TRBV14 and TRBJ2-3; 7 bases fit TRBD2. The trim removed 7 bases at V and 6 bases at J, leaving 7 bases unmatched. The CDR3 has 13 amino acids. Germline V CDR1 and CDR2: SGHDN, FVKESK. CDR3 sequence reads: CASTPAGVDTQYF. CDR3 coding DNA: TGTGCCAGCACCCCCGCGGGGGTTGATACGCAGTATTTT.

The chain employs TRBV29-1 and TRBJ1-1, with D tentatively TRBD1 (5 bases). Germline V lookup: CDR1 SQVTM, CDR2 ANQGSEA. CDR3 length equals 13 residues. The ends were cut back, 6 bases at V and 4 bases at J, with 15 bases in the middle. DNA for the CDR3: TGCAGCGTAGGGGTGAAGGCGAGCACTGAAGCTTTCTTT. Amino acid sequence: CSVGVKASTEAFF.

The J gene is TRBJ2-1, the V gene TRBV20-1; D gene unclear. This CDR3 comprises 11 residues. The germline V gene has CDR1 DFQATT and CDR2 SNEGSKA (reference sequence). The V gene lost 2 bases and the J gene lost 8 bases, with 7 bases spanning the gap. CDR3 coding DNA: TGCAGTGCTAGAAAGTTAGATGAGCAGTTCTTC. This codes for CSARKLDEQFF.

V is TRBV21-1 and J is TRBJ2-2; the DNA was not compared with TRBD1, the D call given in the table. TRBV21-1 is a pseudogene locus. The CDR3 consists of 14 residues. The CDR3 region is CANAGTGDTGELFF. Here the CDR3 DNA reads TGTGCCAACGCCGGGACAGGGGACACCGGGGAGCTGTTTTTT.

CDR3 coding DNA: TGTGCCAGCAGTTTTAAGCTAGCGGGGGGAACCTACGAGCAGTACTTC. Protein product: CASSFKLAGGTYEQYF. This chain connects TRBV28 to TRBJ2-7; TRBD2 agrees at 11 bases. Germline assignment: CDR1 MDHEN and CDR2 SYDVKM. This CDR3 is 16 amino acids long. With V trimmed by 3 bases and J by 2 bases, 6 bases remained unmatched.

This clone came up once. This chain links TRBV19 with TRBJ2-7; a possible D gene is TRBD2 (6 bases). In germline, CDR1 is LNHDA, CDR2 SQIVND (reference sequence). This CDR3 comprises 15 residues. The V end lost 6 bases, the J end lost 0 bases, and 15 bases lay between the germline ends. Written as DNA, the CDR3 is TGTGCCAGTAGCCCCCGGGCGGGGAGCTCCTACGAGCAGTACTTC. It is translated as CASSPRAGSSYEQYF.

The chain recombines TRBV7-6 with TRBJ2-1, with TRBD2 identical over 10 bases. The CDR3 runs to 19 residues. The trim removed 1 base at V and 0 bases at J, leaving 9 bases unmatched. The germline V gene encodes CDR1 SGHVS and CDR2 FNYEAQ. The CDR3 DNA sequence: TGTGCCAGCAGCTTAGGTAGCGGGGGGCCTAGCAGCTCCTACAATGAGCAGTTCTTC. Amino acid sequence: CASSLGSGGPSSSYNEQFF.

In its sample, this clone was seen once. The CDR3 spells CASSIRQGRTDTQYF. In nucleotides, the CDR3 is TGTGCCAGTAGTATCCGACAGGGACGCACAGATACGCAGTATTTT. J is TRBJ2-3 and V is TRBV19; the match to TRBD1 covers 7 bases. The CDR3 extends over 15 amino acids. After removal of 3 bases from V and 1 base from J, the junction contained 4 bases not matched to a gene. From germline, CDR1 is LNHDA and CDR2 SQIVND (reference sequence).

The J gene is TRBJ1-1, the V gene TRBV6-4; D gene uncertain. CDR1 and CDR2 (germline): MRHNA, SNTAGT. Trimming pared 9 bases from V and 1 base from J, leaving 9 bases between. CDR3 length: 12 residues. CDR3 DNA sequence: TGTGCCAGGGGCCCCGAGAACACTGAAGCTTTCTTT. Translated, it gives CARGPENTEAFF.

The chain carries TRBV19 and TRBJ2-7; 8 bases match TRBD1. V lost 9 bases to trimming and J lost 3 bases; unmatched junction nucleotides: 7. The germline V gene encodes CDR1 LNHDA and CDR2 SQIVND (reference sequence). The CDR3 extends over 13 amino acids. The CDR3 DNA sequence: TGTGCCAGCGGGCAGGGGGCTTTCTACGAGCAGTACTTC. It specifies CASGQGAFYEQYF.

The rearrangement links TRBV25-1 to TRBJ2-2; possible D gene TRBD1, 6 bases. The CDR3 is 15 residues long. The germline V and J ends were trimmed by 5 bases and 5 bases, with 15 bases remaining between them. The V gene's germline CDR1 is MGHDK and CDR2 SYGVNS. DNA for the CDR3: TGTGCCAGCAGTTTCTACAGGGTAGAGACCGGGGAGCTGTTTTTT. It specifies CASSFYRVETGELFF.

This clone has a handful of counts. This chain links TRBV27 with TRBJ1-2; no clear D gene. Trimming removed 5 bases from V and 2 bases from J, with 15 bases in between. In germline, CDR1 is MNHEY, CDR2 SMNVEV (reference sequence). This CDR3 region has 15 residues. This chain's CDR3 is CASSRASGRNYGYTF. The CDR3 DNA reads TGTGCCAGCAGTCGTGCCTCGGGAAGGAACTATGGCTACACCTTC.

The chain uses TRBV7-9 and TRBJ1-4, with 9 bases matching TRBD1. V shed 5 bases and J 7 bases; nucleotides not matched to a gene: 8. The V gene's germline CDR1 is SEHNR and CDR2 FQNEAQ (reference sequence). The CDR3 has 15 residues. CDR3 sequence: CASSNRQGGGEKLFF. CDR3 DNA: TGTGCCAGCAGCAACAGACAGGGGGGTGGTGAAAAACTGTTTTTT.

The V call is TRBV6-5, the J call TRBJ2-1; 10 nucleotides agree with TRBD2. CDR1 is MNHEY, CDR2 SVGAGI, per germline. The J segment lost 8 bases and the V segment lost 10 bases, leaving 11 bases of the junction unmatched. The CDR3 is 14 residues long. CDR3 in DNA: TGTGCCACCACCCAAGCTAGCGGGGGCCATGAGCAGTTCTTC. Translating it yields CATTQASGGHEQFF.

This sequence joins TRBV7-6 and TRBJ2-5, with 9 bases aligning to TRBD1. Germline CDR1 is SGHVS and CDR2 is FNYEAQ. The CDR3 loop spans 14 amino acids. With 5 bases clipped from V and 3 bases from J, the junction kept 4 bases outside the gene matches. CDR3 protein: CASSPGQGKETQYF. CDR3 DNA sequence: TGTGCCAGCAGCCCGGGACAGGGAAAAGAGACCCAGTACTTC.

V usage is TRBV5-1 and J usage is TRBJ2-2; 9 bases match TRBD1. CDR1 is SGHRS, CDR2 YFSETQ, per germline. The CDR3 is 15 residues long. The trim removed 1 base at V and 3 bases at J, leaving 1 base unmatched. CDR3 in amino acids: CASSLRTGDTGELFF. Written as DNA, the CDR3 is TGCGCCAGCAGCTTGCGGACAGGGGACACCGGGGAGCTGTTTTTT.

On this clone itself: Germline is not matched at one junction end, which may reflect a read error. This chain uses TRBV7-7 with TRBJ2-2; the match to TRBD1 covers 7 bases. This CDR3 is built from 15 residues. In germline, CDR1 is SSHAT, CDR2 FNYEAQ (reference sequence). DNA of the CDR3: TGTGCTAGCAGCGTCGGGACAGCGAACACCGGGGAGCTGTTTTTT. As protein: CASSVGTANTGELFF.

In DNA, the CDR3 is TGTGCCAGCAGCCCGGGGACAGAGTACTCCTACGAGCAGTACTTC. Protein product: CASSPGTEYSYEQYF. This chain uses TRBV7-6 with TRBJ2-7, with 7 bases lining up with TRBD1. Germline V gives CDR1 SGHVS, CDR2 FNYEAQ. There are 15 residues in the CDR3. With V trimmed by 5 bases and J by 0 bases, 7 bases remained unmatched.

The genes are TRBV28 and TRBJ2-7; a possible D gene is TRBD1 (5 bases). Trimming took 3 bases from V and 0 from J, leaving 21 bases between them. The CDR3 extends over 18 amino acids. Germline values: CDR1 MDHEN, CDR2 SYDVKM. DNA for the CDR3: TGTGCCAGCAGTTTGTGGGTCCTGGGGCAGGGAAACTCCTACGAGCAGTACTTC. Amino acids: CASSLWVLGQGNSYEQYF.

The CDR3 DNA sequence: TGTGCCAGCAGCGTAGGGGCAGGTACTGGGTACGAGCAGTACTTC. Protein: CASSVGAGTGYEQYF. The chain is built from TRBV9 and TRBJ2-7, with unresolved D. Germline V gene lookup returns CDR1 SGDLS and CDR2 YYNGEE. The CDR3 sequence is 15 residues long. V was shortened by 0 bases and J by 4 bases, with 14 bases between the two germline ends.

The chain links TRBV7-9 to TRBJ2-4, with 10 bases matching TRBD1. Germline V gene data show CDR1 as SEHNR and CDR2 as FQNEAQ (reference sequence). This CDR3 is 16 amino acids long. V trimming: 5 bases; J trimming: 2 bases; junction bases outside the gene matches: 6. DNA of the CDR3: TGTGCCAGCAGCCTCGGACAGGGGGTGCCCAAAAACATTCAGTACTTC. Translation: CASSLGQGVPKNIQYF.

The chain employs TRBV6-1 and TRBJ1-1; no firm D call. V lost 5 bases and J lost 0, with 13 bases in between. This CDR3 has 15 residues. Germline assignment: CDR1 MNHNS and CDR2 SASEGT. CDR3 sequence (DNA): TGTGCCAGCAGTATTGAGACACGGCTGAACACTGAAGCTTTCTTT. Its protein product is CASSIETRLNTEAFF.